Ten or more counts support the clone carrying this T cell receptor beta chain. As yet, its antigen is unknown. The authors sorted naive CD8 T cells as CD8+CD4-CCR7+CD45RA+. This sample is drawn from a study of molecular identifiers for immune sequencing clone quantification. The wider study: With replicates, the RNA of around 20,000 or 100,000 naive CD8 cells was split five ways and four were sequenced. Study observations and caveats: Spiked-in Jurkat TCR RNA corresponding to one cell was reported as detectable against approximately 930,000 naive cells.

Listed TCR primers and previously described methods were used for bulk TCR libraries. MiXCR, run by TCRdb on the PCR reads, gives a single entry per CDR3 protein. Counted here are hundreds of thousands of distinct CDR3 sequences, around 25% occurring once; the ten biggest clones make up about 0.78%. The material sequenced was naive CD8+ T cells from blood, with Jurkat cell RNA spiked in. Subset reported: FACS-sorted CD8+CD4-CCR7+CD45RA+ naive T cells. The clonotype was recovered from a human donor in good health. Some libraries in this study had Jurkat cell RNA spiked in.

The CDR3 reads CSVEGDSLNTEAFF. DNA of the CDR3: TGCAGCGTCGAGGGGGACAGCCTAAACACTGAAGCTTTCTTT. The chain uses TRBV29-1 and TRBJ1-1, with 7 bases matching TRBD1. V dropped 6 bases and J dropped 2; count of bases not matched to a gene: 9. The germline gives CDR1 SQVTM, CDR2 ANQGSEA. CDR3 length: 14 residues. Full variable domain (outside the CDR3, taken from reference TRBV29-1 and TRBJ1-1): SAVISQKPSRDICQRGTSLTIQCQVDSQVTMMFWYRQQPGQSLTLIATANQGSEATYESGFVIDKFPISRPNLTFSTLTVSNMSPEDSSIYLCSVEGDSLNTEAFFGQGTRLTVV.